This T cell receptor (beta chain) was identified during a study of cytomegalovirus exposure and HLA in healthy donors. Study-level results: The investigators catalogued 150 to 200 TCR beta chains as cytomegalovirus-associated. With high specificity and sensitivity, the classifier reportedly diagnosed cytomegalovirus status. The majority of TCR sequences were rare, yet some public TCRs appeared in many donors.

Researchers ran the PCR with 60 Vbeta and 13 Jbeta primers. Only in-frame clones appear in the TCRdb table, and some are missing; sequencing was by immunoSEQ multiplex PCR. The sample shows some 180,000 clones, around three quarters of them seen only once. Notes on this clone: Its antigen remains unknown.

V dropped 2 bases and J dropped 4 bases, with 8 bases sitting between them. The germline V gene has CDR1 MNHEY and CDR2 SVGAGI. The CDR3 is 13 residues long. The sample was PBMCs. The chain uses TRBV6-5 and TRBJ1-2; no firm D call. The receptor was derived from a woman in her 30s in good health and CMV-seropositive. In nucleotides, the CDR3 is TGTGCCAGCAGTTACAACGAGGCCTATGGCTACACCTTC. Translating it yields CASSYNEAYGYTF.